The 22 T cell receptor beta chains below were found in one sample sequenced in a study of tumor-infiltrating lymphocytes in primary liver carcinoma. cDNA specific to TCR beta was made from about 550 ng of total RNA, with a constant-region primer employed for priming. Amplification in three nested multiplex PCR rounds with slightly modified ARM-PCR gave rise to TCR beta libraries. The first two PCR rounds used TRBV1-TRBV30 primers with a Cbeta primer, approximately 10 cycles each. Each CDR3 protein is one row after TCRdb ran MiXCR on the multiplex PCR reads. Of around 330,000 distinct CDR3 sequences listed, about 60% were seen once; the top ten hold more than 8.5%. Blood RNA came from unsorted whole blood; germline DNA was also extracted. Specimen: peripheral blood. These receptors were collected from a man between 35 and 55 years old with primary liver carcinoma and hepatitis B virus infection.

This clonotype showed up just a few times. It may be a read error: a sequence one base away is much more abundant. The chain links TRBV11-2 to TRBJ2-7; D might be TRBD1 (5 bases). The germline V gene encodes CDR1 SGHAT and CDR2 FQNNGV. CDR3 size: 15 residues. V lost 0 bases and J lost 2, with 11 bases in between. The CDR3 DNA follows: TGTGCCAGCAGCTTAGAACTGGGGCCCCCCTACGAGCAGTACTTC. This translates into CASSLELGPPYEQYF.

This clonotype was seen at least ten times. CDR3 sequence reads: CASSGRTGGSTDTQYF. The DNA for the CDR3 is TGTGCCAGCAGTGGACGGACGGGGGGTAGCACAGATACGCAGTATTTT. This sequence joins TRBV6-1 and TRBJ2-3; 7 bases map to TRBD2. Trimming removed 4 bases from V and 0 bases from J; junction bases left unmatched: 7. The CDR3 is made up of 16 amino acids. Germline V gene sequence: CDR1 MNHNS, CDR2 SASEGT.

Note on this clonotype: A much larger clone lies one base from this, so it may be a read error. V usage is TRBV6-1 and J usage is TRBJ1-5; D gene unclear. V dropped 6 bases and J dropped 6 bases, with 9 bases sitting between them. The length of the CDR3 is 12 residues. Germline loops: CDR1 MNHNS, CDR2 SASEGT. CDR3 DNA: TGTGCCAGCAGAGCGGATATTCAGCCCCAGCATTTT. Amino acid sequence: CASRADIQPQHF.

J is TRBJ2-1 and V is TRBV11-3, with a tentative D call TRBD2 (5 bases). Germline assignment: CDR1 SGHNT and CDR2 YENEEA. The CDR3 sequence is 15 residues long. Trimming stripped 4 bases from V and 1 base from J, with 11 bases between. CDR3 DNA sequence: TGTGCCAGCAGCTCCCTAACGGGATCCTACAATGAGCAGTTCTTC. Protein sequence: CASSSLTGSYNEQFF.

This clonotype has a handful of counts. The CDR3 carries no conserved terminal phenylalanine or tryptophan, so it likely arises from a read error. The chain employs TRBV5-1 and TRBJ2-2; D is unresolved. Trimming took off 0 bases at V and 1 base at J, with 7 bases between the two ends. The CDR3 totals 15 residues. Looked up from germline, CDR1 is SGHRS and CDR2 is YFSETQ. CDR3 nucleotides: TGCGCCAGCAGCTTGGGAGGAGTGAACACCGGGGAGCTGTTTTCT. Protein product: CASSLGGVNTGELFS.

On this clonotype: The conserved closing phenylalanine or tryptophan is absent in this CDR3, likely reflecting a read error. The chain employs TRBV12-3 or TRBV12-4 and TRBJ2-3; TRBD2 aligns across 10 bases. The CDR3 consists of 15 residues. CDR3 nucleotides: TGTGCCAGCAGACCTGGACTAGCGGACACAGATATGCAGTATTCT. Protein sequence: CASRPGLADTDMQYS.

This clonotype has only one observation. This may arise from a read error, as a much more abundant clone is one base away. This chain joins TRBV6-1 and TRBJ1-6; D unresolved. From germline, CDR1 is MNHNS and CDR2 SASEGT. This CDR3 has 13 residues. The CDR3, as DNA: TGTGCCAGCAGTGCGAACGGGAATTCATCCCTCCACTTT. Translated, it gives CASSANGNSSLHF.

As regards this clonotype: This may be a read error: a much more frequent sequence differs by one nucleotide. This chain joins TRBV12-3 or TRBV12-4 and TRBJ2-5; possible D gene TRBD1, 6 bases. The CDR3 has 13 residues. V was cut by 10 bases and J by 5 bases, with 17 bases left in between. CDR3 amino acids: CAIRYNQGETQYF. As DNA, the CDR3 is TGTGCCATCAGATACAACCAGGGGGAGACCCAGTACTTC.

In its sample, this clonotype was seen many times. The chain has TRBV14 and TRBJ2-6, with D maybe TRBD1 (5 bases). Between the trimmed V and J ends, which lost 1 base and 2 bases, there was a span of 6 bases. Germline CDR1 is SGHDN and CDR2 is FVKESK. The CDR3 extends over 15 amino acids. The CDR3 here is CASSQGGAGANVLTF. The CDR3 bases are TGTGCCAGCAGCCAAGGGGGCGCTGGGGCCAACGTCCTGACTTTC. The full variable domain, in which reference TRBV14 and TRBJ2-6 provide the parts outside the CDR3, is EAGVTQFPSHSVIEKGQTVTLRCDPISGHDNLYWYRRVMGKEIKFLLHFVKESKQDESGMPNNRFLAERTGGTYSTLKVQPAELEDSGVYFCASSQGGAGANVLTFGAGSRLTVL.

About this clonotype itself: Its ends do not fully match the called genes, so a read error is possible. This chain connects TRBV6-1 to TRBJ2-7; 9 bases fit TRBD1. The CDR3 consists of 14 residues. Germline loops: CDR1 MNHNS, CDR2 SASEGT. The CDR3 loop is CVSRPGQGPNEQYF. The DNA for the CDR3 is TGTGTCAGCAGGCCGGGACAGGGTCCCAACGAGCAGTACTTC.

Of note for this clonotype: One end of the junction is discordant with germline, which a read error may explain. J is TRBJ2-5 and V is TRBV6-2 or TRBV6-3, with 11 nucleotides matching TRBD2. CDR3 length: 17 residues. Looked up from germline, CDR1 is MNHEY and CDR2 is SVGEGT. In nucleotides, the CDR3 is TGTGCTAGCAGCCCAGGGGGACTAGCGGCAATGTTGGAGACCCAGCACTTC. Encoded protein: CASSPGGLAAMLETQHF.

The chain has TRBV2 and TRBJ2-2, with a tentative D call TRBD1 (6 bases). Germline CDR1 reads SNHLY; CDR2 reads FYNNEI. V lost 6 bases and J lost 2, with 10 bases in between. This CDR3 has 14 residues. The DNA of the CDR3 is TGTGCCAGCAGCGTACAGGGAAACACCGGGGAGCTGTTTTTT. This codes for CASSVQGNTGELFF.

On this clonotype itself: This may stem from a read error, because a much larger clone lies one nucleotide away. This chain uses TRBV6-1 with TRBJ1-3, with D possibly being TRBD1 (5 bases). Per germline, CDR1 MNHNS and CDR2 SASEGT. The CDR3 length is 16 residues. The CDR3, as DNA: TGTGACAGCAGTCCGCAGGGAGGGAGCTCTGGAAACACCATATATTTT. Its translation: CDSSPQGGSSGNTIYF.

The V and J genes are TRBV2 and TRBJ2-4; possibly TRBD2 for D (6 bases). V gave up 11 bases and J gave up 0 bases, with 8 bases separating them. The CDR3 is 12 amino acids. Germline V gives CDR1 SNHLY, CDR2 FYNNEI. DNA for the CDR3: TGTGCCGGGGGACTAGCCAAAAACATTCAGTACTTC. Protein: CAGGLAKNIQYF. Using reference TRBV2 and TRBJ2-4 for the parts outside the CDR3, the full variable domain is EPEVTQTPSHQVTQMGQEVILRCVPISNHLYFYWYRQILGQKVEFLVSFYNNEISEKSEIFDDQFSVERPDGSNFTLKIRSTKLEDSAMYFCAGGLAKNIQYFGAGTRLSVL.

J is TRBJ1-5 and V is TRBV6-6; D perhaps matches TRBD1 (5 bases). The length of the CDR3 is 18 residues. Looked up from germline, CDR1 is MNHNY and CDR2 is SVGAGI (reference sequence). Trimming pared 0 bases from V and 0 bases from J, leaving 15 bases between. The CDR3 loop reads CASSYSTATDYSNQPQHF. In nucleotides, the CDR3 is TGTGCCAGCAGTTACTCTACCGCGACAGATTATAGCAATCAGCCCCAGCATTTT.

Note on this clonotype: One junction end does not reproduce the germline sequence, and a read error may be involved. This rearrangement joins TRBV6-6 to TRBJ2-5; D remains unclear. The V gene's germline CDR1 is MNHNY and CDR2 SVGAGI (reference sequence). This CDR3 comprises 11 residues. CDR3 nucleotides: TGTACCAGCAGTCTACAAGAGACCCAGTACTTT. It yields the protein CTSSLQETQYF.

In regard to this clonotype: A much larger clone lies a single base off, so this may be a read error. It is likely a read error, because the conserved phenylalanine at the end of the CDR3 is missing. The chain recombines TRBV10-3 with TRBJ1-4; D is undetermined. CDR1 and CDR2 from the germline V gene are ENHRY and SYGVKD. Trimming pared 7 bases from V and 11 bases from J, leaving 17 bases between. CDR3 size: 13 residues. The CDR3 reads CAINPSGSGKLFL. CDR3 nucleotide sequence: TGTGCCATCAATCCGTCGGGGTCTGGCAAACTGTTTTTG.

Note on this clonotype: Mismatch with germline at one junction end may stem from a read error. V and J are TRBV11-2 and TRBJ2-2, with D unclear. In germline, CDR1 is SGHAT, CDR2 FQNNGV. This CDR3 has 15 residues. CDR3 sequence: CASSLISKNAGELFF. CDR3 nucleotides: TGTGCCAGCAGCTTAATCTCGAAGAACGCCGGGGAGCTGTTTTTT.

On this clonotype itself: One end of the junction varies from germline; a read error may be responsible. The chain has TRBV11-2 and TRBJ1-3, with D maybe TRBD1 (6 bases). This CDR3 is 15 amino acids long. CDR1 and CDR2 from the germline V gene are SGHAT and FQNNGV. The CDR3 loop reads CASSTTGHSGNTIYF. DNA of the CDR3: TGTGCCAGCAGCACCACAGGGCACTCTGGAAACACCATATATTTC.

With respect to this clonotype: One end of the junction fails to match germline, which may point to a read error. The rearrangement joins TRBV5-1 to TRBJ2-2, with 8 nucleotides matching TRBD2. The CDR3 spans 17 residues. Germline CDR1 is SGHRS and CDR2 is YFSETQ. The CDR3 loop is CPSSLEPAGVSGGELYF. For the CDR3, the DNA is TGCCCCAGCAGCTTGGAGCCAGCGGGAGTTTCGGGCGGGGAGCTGTATTTT.

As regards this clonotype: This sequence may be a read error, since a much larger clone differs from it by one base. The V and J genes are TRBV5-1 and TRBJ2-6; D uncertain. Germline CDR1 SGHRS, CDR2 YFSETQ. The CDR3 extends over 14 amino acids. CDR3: CARSLATGANVLTF. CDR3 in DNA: TGCGCCCGCAGCTTGGCCACCGGGGCCAACGTCCTGACTTTC.

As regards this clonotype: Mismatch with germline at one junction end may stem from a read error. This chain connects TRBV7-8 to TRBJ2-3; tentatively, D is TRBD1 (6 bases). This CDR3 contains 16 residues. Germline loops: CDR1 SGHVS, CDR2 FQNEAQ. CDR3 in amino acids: CVSSDSLPGATDTQYF. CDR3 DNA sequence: TGTGTCAGCAGCGACAGCCTCCCAGGGGCGACAGATACGCAGTATTTT.